These 21 T cell receptor beta chains originate from one sample sequenced in a study of blood T cell repertoires in COVID-19. The table came from immunoSEQ multiplex PCR; TCRdb's copy has only in-frame clones and leaves some out. The sample lists approximately 150,000 clones, around 90% occurring once. Sequencing was carried out using peripheral blood. The receptors were sampled from a man aged 55 to 70 with active or convalescent COVID-19.

The chain joins TRBV10-3 to TRBJ2-3; weak D call: TRBD2 (6 bases). Germline V gives CDR1 ENHRY, CDR2 SYGVKD. V gave up 7 bases and J gave up 7 bases, with 15 bases separating them. This CDR3 contains 13 residues. The CDR3 loop is CAIMEEGRHTQYF. In DNA, the CDR3 is TGTGCCATCATGGAGGAGGGGAGGCATACGCAGTATTTT.

The rearrangement links TRBV7-2 to TRBJ1-5, with 8 bases identical to TRBD1. The germline V gene has CDR1 SGHTA and CDR2 FQGNSA. J was trimmed by 2 bases and V by 3 bases; bases with no gene match: 6. The CDR3 runs 16 residues. The CDR3, as DNA: TGTGCCAGCAGCTTCGCGGGACAGGCCGGCAATCAGCCCCAGCATTTT. As protein: CASSFAGQAGNQPQHF. Filled out from reference TRBV7-2 and TRBJ1-5, the complete variable domain reads GAGVSQSPSNKVTEKGKDVELRCDPISGHTALYWYRQSLGQGLEFLIYFQGNSAPDKSGLPSDRFSAERTGGSVSTLTIQRTQQEDSAVYLCASSFAGQAGNQPQHFGDGTRLSIL.

This chain connects TRBV27 to TRBJ2-1; 9 bases are shared with TRBD2. Looked up from germline, CDR1 is MNHEY and CDR2 is SMNVEV (reference sequence). Trimming took 4 bases from V and 9 from J; bases not matched to a gene: 7. The CDR3 is 14 residues long. CDR3: CASSSSGGPGEQFF. The CDR3 nucleotides are TGTGCCAGCAGTTCGAGCGGGGGGCCCGGTGAGCAGTTCTTC.

The chain uses TRBV7-9 and TRBJ1-6; TRBD1 matches 8 bases. The CDR3 has 15 residues. Losses at the gene ends were 3 bases for V and 6 bases for J; bases not matched to a gene: 4. The germline gives CDR1 SEHNR, CDR2 FQNEAQ (reference sequence). The chain's CDR3 is CASSFRTGINSPLHF. The CDR3 DNA reads as TGTGCCAGCAGCTTCCGGACAGGGATTAATTCACCCCTCCACTTT. The full variable domain, completed using reference TRBV7-9 and TRBJ1-6, is DTGVSQNPRHKITKRGQNVTFRCDPISEHNRLYWYRQTLGQGPEFLTYFQNEAQLEKSRLLSDRFSAERPKGSFSTLEIQRTEQGDSAMYLCASSFRTGINSPLHFGNGTRLTVT.

The V and J genes are TRBV19 and TRBJ1-5, with 7 nucleotides matching TRBD1. The CDR3 totals 15 residues. Germline CDR1 reads LNHDA; CDR2 reads SQIVND (reference sequence). With 1 base clipped from V and 4 bases from J, the junction kept 4 bases outside the gene matches. CDR3 in DNA: TGTGCCAGTAGTATAGTAGGGACAGTGAATCAGCCCCAGCATTTT. Translation gives CASSIVGTVNQPQHF.

The rearrangement uses TRBV10-3 and TRBJ2-3, with 7 positions matching TRBD2. This CDR3 is built from 16 residues. The germline V gene encodes CDR1 ENHRY and CDR2 SYGVKD. With V trimmed by 2 bases and J by 4 bases, 9 bases remained unmatched. The chain's CDR3 is CAISEVERGFSDTQYF. The CDR3 region has the DNA TGTGCCATCAGTGAGGTGGAGCGGGGCTTCTCAGATACGCAGTATTTT.

J is TRBJ1-1 and V is TRBV27; 7 bases align to TRBD1. The CDR3 has 14 amino acids. Trimming cost V 5 bases and J 2 bases; bases outside gene matches: 5. Per the germline V gene, CDR1 is MNHEY and CDR2 is SMNVEV (reference sequence). CDR3 loop: CASSPGGPNTEAFF. The CDR3 DNA is TGTGCCAGCAGTCCAGGGGGGCCAAACACTGAAGCTTTCTTT.

V is TRBV7-2 and J is TRBJ2-3, with 10 bases identical to TRBD2. Germline CDR1 reads SGHTA; CDR2 reads FQGNSA. V shed 8 bases, J shed 6 bases, and the junction held 11 bases outside the gene matches. The CDR3 loop spans 15 amino acids. Here the CDR3 DNA reads TGTGCCAGCGCACCGCAGGGACTAGCGAGTGATACGCAGTATTTT. This encodes CASAPQGLASDTQYF.

The chain has TRBV18 and TRBJ1-1; 7 nucleotides line up with TRBD1. CDR1 KGHSH and CDR2 LQKENI come from the germline V gene. This CDR3 is built from 16 residues. V was clipped by 3 bases and J by 5 bases; unmatched bases: 12. As DNA, the CDR3 is TGTGCCAGCTCACCCATCGGGAGGGGGCAGTTTACTGAAGCTTTCTTT. Encoded protein: CASSPIGRGQFTEAFF.

This clone was seen a few times. V gene TRBV3-1 (or the pseudogene TRBV3-2) combines with J gene TRBJ2-2, with D possibly being TRBD2 (6 bases). CDR3 length equals 12 residues. V gave up 6 bases and J gave up 6 bases, with 8 bases separating them. Germline values: CDR1 LGHDT, CDR2 YNNKEL (reference sequence). As DNA, the CDR3 is TGTGCCAGCAGGCGGGGAGCCGGGGAGCTGTTTTTT. This translates into CASRRGAGELFF.

The chain is built from TRBV19 and TRBJ1-1, with D possibly TRBD1 on 5 matching bases. The CDR3 sequence is 15 residues long. V was shortened by 3 bases and J by 2 bases, with 13 bases between the two germline ends. The germline V gene has CDR1 LNHDA and CDR2 SQIVND (reference sequence). CDR3 residues: CASSMGRQGNTEAFF. In nucleotides, the CDR3 is TGTGCCAGTAGTATGGGGAGGCAGGGTAACACTGAAGCTTTCTTT.

The chain recombines TRBV4-1 with TRBJ1-4; a possible D gene is TRBD1 (6 bases). Germline loops: CDR1 MGHRA, CDR2 YSYEKL. The CDR3 extends over 16 amino acids. Trimming cost V 0 bases and J 8 bases, with 16 bases left between them. CDR3 residues: CASSQEGFRGREKLFF. The DNA of the CDR3 is TGCGCCAGCAGCCAAGAAGGGTTCAGGGGTCGGGAAAAACTGTTTTTT.

The J gene is TRBJ2-7, the V gene TRBV6-6, with D possibly matching TRBD1 (5 bases). Trimming took off 5 bases at V and 0 bases at J, with 17 bases between the two ends. The CDR3 runs to 16 residues. Looked up from germline, CDR1 is MNHNY and CDR2 is SVGAGI (reference sequence). Here the CDR3 reads CASSRATELSSYEQYF. The CDR3 DNA follows: TGTGCCAGCAGTCGAGCGACAGAGCTGAGCTCCTACGAGCAGTACTTC.

This chain uses TRBV10-3 with TRBJ1-5; maybe TRBD1 (6 bases). Germline V gene data show CDR1 as ENHRY and CDR2 as SYGVKD. The ends were cut back, 6 bases at V and 5 bases at J, with 11 bases in the middle. The CDR3 is 13 residues long. CDR3 loop: CAIRGDTDQPQHF. The CDR3 region has the DNA TGTGCCATCAGGGGGGACACCGATCAGCCCCAGCATTTT.

This chain connects TRBV3-1 (or the pseudogene TRBV3-2) to TRBJ2-2; D perhaps matches TRBD2 (7 bases). CDR1 and CDR2 (germline): LGHDT, YNNKEL (reference sequence). V lost 4 bases and J 4 bases, leaving 16 bases between the germline ends. The CDR3 sequence is 16 residues long. The CDR3 here is CASSPVGGAGTGELFF. The CDR3 DNA reads as TGTGCCAGCAGCCCTGTGGGGGGGGCGGGCACCGGGGAGCTGTTTTTT.

This sequence joins TRBV10-2 and TRBJ1-6; D gene ambiguous. CDR1 is WSHSY and CDR2 is SAAADI in the germline V gene. The V end was cut by 10 bases, the J end by 3 bases, with 13 bases between. The CDR3 spans 14 residues. The CDR3 DNA follows: TGCGCCACCAACCGGGAGCACTATAATTCACCCCTCCACTTT. It encodes CATNREHYNSPLHF.

The CDR3 loop is CSASGQGSYEQYF. The CDR3 nucleotides are TGCAGTGCTAGTGGACAGGGATCCTACGAGCAGTACTTC. This chain links TRBV20-1 with TRBJ2-7; 8 bases line up with TRBD1. CDR3 length equals 13 residues. V was clipped by 3 bases and J by 1 base; unmatched bases: 2. The germline V gene encodes CDR1 DFQATT and CDR2 SNEGSKA (reference sequence).

This rearrangement joins TRBV19 to TRBJ1-2; 7 positions match TRBD1. The V and J ends lost 9 bases and 0 bases, in that order; junction bases with no gene match: 10. This CDR3 is 15 amino acids long. CDR1 is LNHDA, CDR2 SQIVND, per germline (reference sequence). The CDR3 DNA reads TGTGCCAGCCGGGGGACAGATTTAGCTAACTATGGCTACACCTTC. It is translated as CASRGTDLANYGYTF. Based on the CDR3 plus reference TRBV19 and TRBJ1-2, the full variable domain is DGGITQSPKYLFRKEGQNVTLSCEQNLNHDAMYWYRQDPGQGLRLIYYSQIVNDFQKGDIAEGYSVSREKKESFPLTVTSAQKNPTAFYLCASRGTDLANYGYTFGSGTRLTVV.

In its sample, this clone was seen once. This chain joins TRBV6-5 and TRBJ2-1, with unresolved D. This CDR3 has 11 residues. Germline values: CDR1 MNHEY, CDR2 SVGAGI. Deletions cut 7 bases from V and 8 bases from J, with 9 bases between. This CDR3 is CASTYRDEQFF. The CDR3 nucleotides are TGTGCCAGCACCTACCGGGATGAGCAGTTCTTC.

Worth noting for this clone: Other DNA variants within this sample encode the same CDR3. The J gene is TRBJ1-5, the V gene TRBV18; D remains ambiguous. Per the germline V gene, CDR1 is KGHSH and CDR2 is LQKENI. With 2 bases removed from V and 4 bases from J, the gap between germline ends came to 6 bases. This CDR3 spans 13 amino acids. DNA for the CDR3: TGTGCCAGCTCACCATCGGGGAATCAGCCCCAGCATTTT. Its protein product is CASSPSGNQPQHF.

V gene TRBV18 combines with J gene TRBJ2-4; 8 bases align to TRBD1. The V gene end was trimmed by 4 bases and the J gene end by 2 bases; junction bases not matched to a gene: 13. Germline values: CDR1 KGHSH, CDR2 LQKENI. The length of the CDR3 is 18 residues. The CDR3 reads CASSLLDRQGLTKNIQYF. In nucleotides, the CDR3 is TGTGCCAGCTCACTACTCGACCGACAGGGGTTGACCAAAAACATTCAGTACTTC.